Listed below are T cell receptor beta chains from one sample, sequenced in a study of T cell responses to AZD1222 COVID-19 vaccine. TCRdb keeps only in-frame clones here, not all; method: immunoSEQ multiplex PCR. Among 85,000 or so clones listed, about 90% were seen once. The sequences come from peripheral blood, collected 28 days after the second AZD1222 dose. The receptor set was obtained from an adult who received the AZD1222 COVID-19 vaccine. CDR3s include the opening cysteine and the closing phenylalanine or tryptophan. D genes are given only for firm matches. A row's size may be missing; if present it is once, few, many or a size class.

j_call d_call clone_size v_call cdr3_aa cdr3_nt
TRBJ1-3 TRBD1 - TRBV24-1 CATSKDRDGNTIYF TGTGCCACCAGTAAGGACAGGGACGGAAACACCATATATTTT
TRBJ1-6 - - TRBV6-5 CASSFFGNSPLHF TGTGCCAGCAGTTTTTTTGGTAATTCACCCCTCCACTTT
TRBJ1-3 - - TRBV15 CATSRDSGNTIYF TGTGCCACCAGCAGAGACTCTGGAAACACCATATATTTT
TRBJ2-3 - - TRBV11-2 CASFGGYADTQYF TGTGCCAGCTTCGGCGGATACGCAGATACGCAGTATTTT
TRBJ2-1 TRBD2 once TRBV7-9 CASSLMSLRGGDLNEQFF TGTGCCAGCAGCTTAATGTCCCTGCGGGGGGGGGATCTCAATGAGCAGTTCTTC
TRBJ1-6 - few TRBV3-1/TRBV3-2 CASSQDGRYNSPLHF TGTGCCAGCAGCCAAGATGGTAGATATAATTCACCCCTCCACTTT
TRBJ1-5 - - TRBV24-1 CATSESGQGHSNQPQHF TGTGCCACCAGTGAGTCGGGGCAGGGGCATAGCAATCAGCCCCAGCATTTT
TRBJ1-6 - - TRBV2 CASSTTGTPSPLHF TGTGCCAGCAGTACCACAGGGACGCCTTCACCCCTCCACTTT
TRBJ2-6 - - TRBV7-9 CASSFEPSGANVLTF TGTGCCAGCAGCTTTGAACCCTCTGGGGCCAACGTCCTGACTTTC
TRBJ2-3 TRBD2 few TRBV5-1 CASSLNGGTDTQYF TGCGCCAGCAGCTTGAACGGGGGGACAGATACGCAGTATTTT
TRBJ2-1 - - TRBV28 CASSSRSGLRSYNEQFF TGTGCCAGCAGTAGTAGATCGGGACTTCGCTCCTACAATGAGCAGTTCTTC
TRBJ2-2 TRBD2 - TRBV28 CASSLIRLAGANTGELFF TGTGCCAGCAGTTTGATAAGACTAGCGGGGGCGAACACCGGGGAGCTGTTTTTT
TRBJ2-1 TRBD1 - TRBV10-3 CAIKADRDLEQFF TGTGCCATCAAAGCGGACAGGGATCTCGAGCAGTTCTTC
TRBJ1-1 - - TRBV28 CASSPLRRSGTEAFF TGTGCCAGCAGCCCCCTGCGGAGATCGGGCACTGAAGCTTTCTTT
TRBJ1-2 TRBD1 - TRBV5-1 CASSPGGTSATNYGYTF TGCGCCAGCTCCCCAGGGGGCACCTCTGCCACTAACTATGGCTACACCTTC
TRBJ1-2 - - TRBV2 CASSERTDGYTF TGTGCCAGCAGTGAAAGGACGGATGGCTACACCTTC
TRBJ2-3 - - TRBV11-2 CASTLTSLTDTQYF TGTGCCAGCACCCTAACTTCCTTGACAGATACGCAGTATTTT
TRBJ2-3 - - TRBV11-3 CASSLTGYESDTQYF TGTGCCAGCAGCCTGACAGGTTATGAATCAGATACGCAGTATTTT
TRBJ1-2 - - TRBV19 CASSITGGTFNYGYTF TGTGCCAGTAGTATAACAGGCGGTACTTTTAACTATGGCTACACCTTC
TRBJ1-4 TRBD1 - TRBV5-4 CASSLRDSLTNEKLFF TGTGCCAGCAGCTTGCGGGACAGCCTTACTAATGAAAAACTGTTTTTT
TRBJ1-1 TRBD1 many TRBV15 CATSRAPGQGLGEAFF TGTGCCACCAGCAGGGCCCCGGGACAGGGTTTAGGTGAAGCTTTCTTT
TRBJ1-3 TRBD1 - TRBV4-2 CASSPTGTAGNTIYF TGTGCCAGCAGCCCTACTGGGACAGCTGGAAACACCATATATTTT
TRBJ1-1 - - TRBV14 CASSKYVEGGRTEAFF TGTGCCAGCAGCAAATACGTCGAGGGGGGCAGGACTGAAGCTTTCTTT
TRBJ2-5 - - TRBV6-2/TRBV6-3 CASSYSRGGGVLPGQETQYF TGTGCCAGCAGTTACTCCAGGGGAGGGGGCGTCCTCCCCGGCCAAGAGACCCAGTACTTC
TRBJ1-5 - - TRBV2 CASSESPPSNQPQHF TGTGCCAGCAGTGAGTCTCCTCCTAGCAATCAGCCCCAGCATTTT
TRBJ1-5 - - TRBV6-4 CASSEQRSNQPQHF TGTGCCAGCAGTGAGCAGCGTAGCAATCAGCCCCAGCATTTT
TRBJ2-7 TRBD1 once TRBV5-4 CASSFLDRESYEQYF TGTGCCAGCAGCTTCCTTGACAGGGAGTCCTACGAGCAGTACTTC
TRBJ1-1 TRBD1 - TRBV29-1 CSVRTGGFTEAFF TGCAGCGTTAGGACAGGGGGCTTCACTGAAGCTTTCTTT
TRBJ2-6 TRBD1 once TRBV19 CASSARDRGSGANVLTF TGTGCCAGTAGTGCCCGGGACAGGGGCTCTGGGGCCAACGTCCTGACTTTC
TRBJ1-2 - - TRBV21-1 CASTPVGKSNYGYTF TGTGCCAGCACCCCAGTCGGAAAATCCAACTATGGCTACACCTTC
TRBJ2-1 TRBD1 - TRBV7-9 CASSLDRGFNEQFF TGTGCCAGCAGCTTGGACAGGGGTTTTAATGAGCAGTTCTTC
TRBJ2-5 - - TRBV12-3/TRBV12-4 CASSQQGSETQYF TGTGCCAGCAGTCAACAGGGATCTGAGACCCAGTACTTC
TRBJ2-7 TRBD1 - TRBV29-1 CSVDAGTAEYEQYF TGCAGCGTTGATGCCGGGACAGCCGAATACGAGCAGTACTTC
TRBJ2-2 - - TRBV19 CASSMSGELFF TGTGCCAGTAGTATGTCCGGGGAGCTGTTTTTT
TRBJ2-3 TRBD1 - TRBV7-4 CASSYRGYGTQYF TGTGCCAGCAGCTACAGGGGATACGGTACGCAGTATTTT